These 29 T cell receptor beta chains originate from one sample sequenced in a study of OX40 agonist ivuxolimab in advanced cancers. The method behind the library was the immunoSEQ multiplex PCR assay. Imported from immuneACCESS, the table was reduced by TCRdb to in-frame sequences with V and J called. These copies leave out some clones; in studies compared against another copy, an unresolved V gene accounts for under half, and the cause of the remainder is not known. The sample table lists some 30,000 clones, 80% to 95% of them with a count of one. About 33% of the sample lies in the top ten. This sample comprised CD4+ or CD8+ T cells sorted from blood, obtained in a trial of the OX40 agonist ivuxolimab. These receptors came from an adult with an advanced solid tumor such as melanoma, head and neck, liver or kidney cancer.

The CDR3 spells CASSSAYEQYF. The CDR3 DNA sequence: TGTGCCAGCAGCTCCGCCTACGAGCAGTACTTC. V usage is TRBV5-6 and J usage is TRBJ2-7; D ambiguous. Trimming took off 3 bases at V and 2 bases at J, with 3 bases between the two ends. The CDR3 consists of 11 residues. Per germline, CDR1 SGHDT and CDR2 YYEEEE.

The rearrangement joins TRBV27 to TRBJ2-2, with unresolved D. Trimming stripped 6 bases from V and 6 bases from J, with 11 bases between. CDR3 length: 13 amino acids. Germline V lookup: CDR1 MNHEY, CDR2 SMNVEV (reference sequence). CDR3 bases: TGTGCCAGCAGAACCCCGCCGTCCGGGGAGCTGTTTTTT. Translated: CASRTPPSGELFF.

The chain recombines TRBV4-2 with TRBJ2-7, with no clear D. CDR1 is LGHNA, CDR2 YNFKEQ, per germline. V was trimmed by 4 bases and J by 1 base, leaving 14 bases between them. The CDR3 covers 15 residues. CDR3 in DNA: TGTGCCAGCAGCCCCGGATCAGCCACTTCCTACGAGCAGTACTTC. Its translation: CASSPGSATSYEQYF.

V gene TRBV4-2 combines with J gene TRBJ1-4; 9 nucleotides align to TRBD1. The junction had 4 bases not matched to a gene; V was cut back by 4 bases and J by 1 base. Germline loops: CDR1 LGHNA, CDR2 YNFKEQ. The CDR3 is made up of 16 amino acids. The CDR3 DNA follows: TGTGCCAGCAGCCCCGGGACAGGGAAAACTAATGAAAAACTGTTTTTT. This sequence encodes CASSPGTGKTNEKLFF.

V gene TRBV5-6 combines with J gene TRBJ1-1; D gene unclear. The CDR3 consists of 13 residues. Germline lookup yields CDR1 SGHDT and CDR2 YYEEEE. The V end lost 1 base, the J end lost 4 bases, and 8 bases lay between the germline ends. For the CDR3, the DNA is TGTGCCAGCAGCTTGACGGGGATCACTGAAGCTTTCTTT. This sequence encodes CASSLTGITEAFF.

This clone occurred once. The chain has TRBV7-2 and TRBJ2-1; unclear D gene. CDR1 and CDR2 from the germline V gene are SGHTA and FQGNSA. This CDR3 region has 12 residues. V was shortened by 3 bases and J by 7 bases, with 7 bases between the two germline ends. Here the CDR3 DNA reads TGTGCCAGCAGCTTCCACTCGAATGAGCAGTTCTTC. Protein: CASSFHSNEQFF.

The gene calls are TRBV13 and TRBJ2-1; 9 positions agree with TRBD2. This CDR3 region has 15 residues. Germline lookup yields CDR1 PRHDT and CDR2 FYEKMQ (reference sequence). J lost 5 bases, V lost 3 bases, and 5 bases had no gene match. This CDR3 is CASSFGGRGDNEQFF. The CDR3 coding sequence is TGTGCCAGCAGCTTCGGCGGGAGGGGAGACAATGAGCAGTTCTTC.

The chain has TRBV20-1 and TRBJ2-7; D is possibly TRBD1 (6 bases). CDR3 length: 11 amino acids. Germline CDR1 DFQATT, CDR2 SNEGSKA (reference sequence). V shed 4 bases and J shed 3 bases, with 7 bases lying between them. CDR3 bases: TGCAGTGCTAACAGGGACTACGAGCAGTACTTC. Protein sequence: CSANRDYEQYF.

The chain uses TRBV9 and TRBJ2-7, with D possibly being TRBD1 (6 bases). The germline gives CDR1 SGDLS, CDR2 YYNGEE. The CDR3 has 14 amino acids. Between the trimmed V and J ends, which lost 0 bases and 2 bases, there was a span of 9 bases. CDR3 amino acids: CASSVDDRTYEQYF. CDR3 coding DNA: TGTGCCAGCAGCGTAGACGACAGGACCTACGAGCAGTACTTC.

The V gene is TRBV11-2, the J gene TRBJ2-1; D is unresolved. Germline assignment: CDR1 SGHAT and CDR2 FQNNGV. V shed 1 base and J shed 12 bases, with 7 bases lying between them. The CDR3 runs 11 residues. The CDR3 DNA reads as TGTGCCAGCAGCTTAGGAGTTTGGCAGTTCTTC. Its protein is CASSLGVWQFF.

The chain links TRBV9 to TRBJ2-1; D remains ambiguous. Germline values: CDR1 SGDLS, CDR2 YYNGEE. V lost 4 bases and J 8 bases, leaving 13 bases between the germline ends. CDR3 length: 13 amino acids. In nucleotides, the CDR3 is TGTGCCAGCAGCCCCAATCCTGTAGATGAGCAGTTCTTC. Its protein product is CASSPNPVDEQFF.

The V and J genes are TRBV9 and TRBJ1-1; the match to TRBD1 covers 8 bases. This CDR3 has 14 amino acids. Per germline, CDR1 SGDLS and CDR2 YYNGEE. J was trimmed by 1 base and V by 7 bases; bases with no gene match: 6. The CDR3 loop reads CASGGTGRNTEAFF. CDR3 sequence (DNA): TGTGCCAGCGGTGGGACAGGCAGGAACACTGAAGCTTTCTTT.

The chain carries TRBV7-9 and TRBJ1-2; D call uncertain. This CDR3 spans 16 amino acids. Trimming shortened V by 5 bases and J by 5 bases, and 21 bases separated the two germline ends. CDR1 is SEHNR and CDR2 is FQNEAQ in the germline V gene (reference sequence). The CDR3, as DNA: TGTGCCAGCAGCCCGGTGGTGGGTGTAAGTGGATATGGCTACACCTTC. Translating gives CASSPVVGVSGYGYTF.

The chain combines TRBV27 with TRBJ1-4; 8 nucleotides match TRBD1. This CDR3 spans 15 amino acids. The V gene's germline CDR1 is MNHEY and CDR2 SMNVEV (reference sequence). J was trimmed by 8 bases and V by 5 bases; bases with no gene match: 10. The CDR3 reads CASSPIVTGEEKLFF. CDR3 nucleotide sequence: TGTGCCAGCAGTCCCATCGTGACAGGGGAGGAAAAACTGTTTTTT.

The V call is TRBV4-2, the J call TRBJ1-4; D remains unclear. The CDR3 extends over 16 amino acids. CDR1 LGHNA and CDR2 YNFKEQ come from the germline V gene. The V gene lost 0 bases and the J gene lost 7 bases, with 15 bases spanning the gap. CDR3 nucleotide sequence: TGTGCCAGCAGCCAAGATCTCGGGGTAGATGGTGAAAAACTGTTTTTT. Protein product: CASSQDLGVDGEKLFF.

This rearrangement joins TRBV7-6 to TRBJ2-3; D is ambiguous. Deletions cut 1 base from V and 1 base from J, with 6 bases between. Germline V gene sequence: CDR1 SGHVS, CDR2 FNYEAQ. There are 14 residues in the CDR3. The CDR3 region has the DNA TGTGCCAGCAGCTTAGAAGTGCGCACAGATACGCAGTATTTT. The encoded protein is CASSLEVRTDTQYF.

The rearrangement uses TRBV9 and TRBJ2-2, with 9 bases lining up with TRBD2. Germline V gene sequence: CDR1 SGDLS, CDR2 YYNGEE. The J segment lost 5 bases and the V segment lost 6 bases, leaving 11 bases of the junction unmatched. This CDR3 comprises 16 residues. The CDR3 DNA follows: TGTGCCAGCACCCCGACTAGCGGAGCTCTTACCGGGGAGCTGTTTTTT. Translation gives CASTPTSGALTGELFF.

The CDR3 region is CASSLGLAGVVQETQYF. CDR3 sequence (DNA): TGTGCCAGCAGCCTGGGACTAGCGGGAGTGGTTCAAGAGACCCAGTACTTC. The V gene is TRBV5-6, the J gene TRBJ2-5; 14 nucleotides line up with TRBD2. Germline V gene data show CDR1 as SGHDT and CDR2 as YYEEEE. The CDR3 has 17 residues. The junction had 7 bases not matched to a gene; V was cut back by 4 bases and J by 2 bases.

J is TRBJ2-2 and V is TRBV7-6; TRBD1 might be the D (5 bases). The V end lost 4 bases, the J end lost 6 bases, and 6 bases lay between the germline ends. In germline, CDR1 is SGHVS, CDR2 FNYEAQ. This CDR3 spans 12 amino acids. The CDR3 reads CASSSRAGELFF. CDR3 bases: TGTGCCAGCAGCTCCAGGGCCGGGGAGCTGTTTTTT.

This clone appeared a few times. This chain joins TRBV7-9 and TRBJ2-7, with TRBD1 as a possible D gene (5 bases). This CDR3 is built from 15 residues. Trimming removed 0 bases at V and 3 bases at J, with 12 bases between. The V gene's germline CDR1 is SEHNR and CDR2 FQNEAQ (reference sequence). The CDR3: CASSLAQGSLYEQYF. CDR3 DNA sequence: TGTGCCAGCAGCTTAGCGCAGGGAAGCCTCTACGAGCAGTACTTC.

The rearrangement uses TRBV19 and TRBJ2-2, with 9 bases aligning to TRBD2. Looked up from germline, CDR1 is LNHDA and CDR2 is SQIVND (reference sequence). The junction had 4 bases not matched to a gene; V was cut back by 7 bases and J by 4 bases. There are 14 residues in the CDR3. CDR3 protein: CASIGSGSTGELFF. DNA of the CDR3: TGTGCCAGTATTGGTAGCGGGAGCACCGGGGAGCTGTTTTTT.

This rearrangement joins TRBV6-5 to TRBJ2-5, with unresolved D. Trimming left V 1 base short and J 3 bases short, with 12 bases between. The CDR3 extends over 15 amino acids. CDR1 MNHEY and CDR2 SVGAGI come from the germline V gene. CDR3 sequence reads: CASSYYTNREETQYF. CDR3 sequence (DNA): TGTGCCAGCAGTTACTACACAAACCGGGAAGAGACCCAGTACTTC.

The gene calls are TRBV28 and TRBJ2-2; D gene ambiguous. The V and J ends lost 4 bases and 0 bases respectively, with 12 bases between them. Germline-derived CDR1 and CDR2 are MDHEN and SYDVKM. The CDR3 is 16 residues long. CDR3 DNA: TGTGCCAGCAGTTCTCTTTGGCGGTCGAACACCGGGGAGCTGTTTTTT. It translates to CASSSLWRSNTGELFF.

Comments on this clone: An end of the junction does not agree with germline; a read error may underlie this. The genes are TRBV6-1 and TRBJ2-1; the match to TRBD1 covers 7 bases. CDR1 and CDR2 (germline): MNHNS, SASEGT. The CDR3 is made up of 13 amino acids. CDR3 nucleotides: TGTGCCAGCAGTTCCCGGGACAGCAATGAGCGGTTCTTC. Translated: CASSSRDSNERFF.

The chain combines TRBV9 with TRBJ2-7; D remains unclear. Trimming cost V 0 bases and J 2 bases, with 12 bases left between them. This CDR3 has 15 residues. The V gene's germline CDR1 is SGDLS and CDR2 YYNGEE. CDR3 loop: CASSVAWAPTYEQYF. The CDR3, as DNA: TGTGCCAGCAGCGTAGCTTGGGCTCCAACCTACGAGCAGTACTTC.

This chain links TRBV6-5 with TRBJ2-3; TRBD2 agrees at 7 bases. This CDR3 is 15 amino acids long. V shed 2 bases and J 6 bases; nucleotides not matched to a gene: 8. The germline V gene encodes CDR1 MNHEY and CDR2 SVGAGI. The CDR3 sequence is CASSYASGVLDTQYF. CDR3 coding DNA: TGTGCCAGCAGTTACGCTAGCGGCGTTCTCGATACGCAGTATTTT.

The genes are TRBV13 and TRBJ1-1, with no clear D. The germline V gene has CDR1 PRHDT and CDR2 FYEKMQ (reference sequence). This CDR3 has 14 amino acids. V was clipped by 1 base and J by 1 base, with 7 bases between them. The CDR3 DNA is TGTGCCAGCAGCTTAGTTGGAGGGAACACTGAAGCTTTCTTT. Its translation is CASSLVGGNTEAFF. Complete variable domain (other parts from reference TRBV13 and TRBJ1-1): AAGVIQSPRHLIKEKRETATLKCYPIPRHDTVYWYQQGPGQDPQFLISFYEKMQSDKGSIPDRFSAQQFSDYHSELNMSSLELGDSALYFCASSLVGGNTEAFFGQGTRLTVV.

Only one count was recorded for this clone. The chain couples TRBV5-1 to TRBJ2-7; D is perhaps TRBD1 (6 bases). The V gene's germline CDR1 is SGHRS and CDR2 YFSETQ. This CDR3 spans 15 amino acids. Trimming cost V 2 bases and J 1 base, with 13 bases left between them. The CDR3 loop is CASSFDRPLSYEQYF. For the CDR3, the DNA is TGCGCCAGCAGCTTTGACAGGCCACTTTCCTACGAGCAGTACTTC.

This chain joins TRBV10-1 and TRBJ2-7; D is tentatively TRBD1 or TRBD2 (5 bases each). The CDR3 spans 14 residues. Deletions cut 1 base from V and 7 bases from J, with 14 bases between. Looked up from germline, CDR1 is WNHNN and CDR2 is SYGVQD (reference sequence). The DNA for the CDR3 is TGCGCCAGCAGTGAGTGGGGCTCAGGCGGGGAGCAGTACTTC. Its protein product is CASSEWGSGGEQYF.